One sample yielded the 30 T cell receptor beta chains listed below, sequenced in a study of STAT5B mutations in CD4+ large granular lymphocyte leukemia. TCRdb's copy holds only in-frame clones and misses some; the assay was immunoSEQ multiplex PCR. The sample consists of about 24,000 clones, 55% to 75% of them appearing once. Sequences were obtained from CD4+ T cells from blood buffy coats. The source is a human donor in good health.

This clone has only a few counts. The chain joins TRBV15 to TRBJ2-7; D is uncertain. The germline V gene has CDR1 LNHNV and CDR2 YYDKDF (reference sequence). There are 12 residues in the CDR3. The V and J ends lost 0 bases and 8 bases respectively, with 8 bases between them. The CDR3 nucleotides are TGTGCCACCAGCAGAGATTCGGGTAAGCAGTACTTC. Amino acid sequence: CATSRDSGKQYF.

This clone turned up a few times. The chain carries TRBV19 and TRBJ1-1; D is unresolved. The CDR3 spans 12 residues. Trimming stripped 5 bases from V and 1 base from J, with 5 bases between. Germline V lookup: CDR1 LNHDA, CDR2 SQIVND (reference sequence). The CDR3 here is CASSLKNTEAFF. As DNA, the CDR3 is TGTGCCAGTAGTCTCAAGAACACTGAAGCTTTCTTT. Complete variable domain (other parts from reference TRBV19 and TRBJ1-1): DGGITQSPKYLFRKEGQNVTLSCEQNLNHDAMYWYRQDPGQGLRLIYYSQIVNDFQKGDIAEGYSVSREKKESFPLTVTSAQKNPTAFYLCASSLKNTEAFFGQGTRLTVV.

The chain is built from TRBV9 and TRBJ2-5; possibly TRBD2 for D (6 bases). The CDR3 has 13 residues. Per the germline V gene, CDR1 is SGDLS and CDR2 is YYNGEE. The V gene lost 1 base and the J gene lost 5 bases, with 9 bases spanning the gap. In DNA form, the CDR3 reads TGTGCCAGCAGCGTAAATAGCGGCGAGACCCAGTACTTC. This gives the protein CASSVNSGETQYF. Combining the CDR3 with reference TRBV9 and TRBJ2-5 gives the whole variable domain DSGVTQTPKHLITATGQRVTLRCSPRSGDLSVYWYQQSLDQGLQFLIQYYNGEERAKGNILERFSAQQFPDLHSELNLSSLELGDSALYFCASSVNSGETQYFGPGTRLLVL.

The CDR3 is CASSISARGYEQYF. The DNA of the CDR3 is TGTGCCAGTAGTATTTCGGCTAGAGGGTACGAGCAGTACTTC. The chain uses TRBV19 and TRBJ2-7, with D perhaps TRBD2 (5 bases). V was trimmed by 3 bases and J by 4 bases, leaving 13 bases between them. Germline CDR1 reads LNHDA; CDR2 reads SQIVND (reference sequence). The CDR3 sequence is 14 residues long.

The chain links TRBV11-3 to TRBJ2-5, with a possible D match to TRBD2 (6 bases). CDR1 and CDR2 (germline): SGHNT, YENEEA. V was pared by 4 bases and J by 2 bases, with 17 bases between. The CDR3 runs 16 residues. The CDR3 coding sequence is TGTGCCAGCAGCTCCGCTCGGCTAGCGACTCAAGAGACCCAGTACTTC. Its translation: CASSSARLATQETQYF.

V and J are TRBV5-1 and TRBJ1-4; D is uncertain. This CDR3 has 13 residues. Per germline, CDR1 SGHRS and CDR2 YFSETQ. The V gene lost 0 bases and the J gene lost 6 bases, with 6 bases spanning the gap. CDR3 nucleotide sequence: TGCGCCAGCAGCTTGGGGGCTGATGAAAAACTGTTTTTT. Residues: CASSLGADEKLFF.

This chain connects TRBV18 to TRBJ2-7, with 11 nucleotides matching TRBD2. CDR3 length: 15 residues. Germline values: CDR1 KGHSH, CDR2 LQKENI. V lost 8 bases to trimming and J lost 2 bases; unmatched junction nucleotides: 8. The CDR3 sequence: CASHTSGGTPYEQYF. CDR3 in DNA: TGTGCCAGCCATACTAGCGGGGGCACCCCCTACGAGCAGTACTTC.

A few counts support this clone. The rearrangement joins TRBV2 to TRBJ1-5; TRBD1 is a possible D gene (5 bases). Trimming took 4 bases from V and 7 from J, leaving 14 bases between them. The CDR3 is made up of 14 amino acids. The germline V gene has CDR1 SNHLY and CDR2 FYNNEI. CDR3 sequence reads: CASSVLGEQQPQHF. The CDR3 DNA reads TGTGCCAGCAGTGTTCTGGGGGAACAACAGCCCCAGCATTTT.

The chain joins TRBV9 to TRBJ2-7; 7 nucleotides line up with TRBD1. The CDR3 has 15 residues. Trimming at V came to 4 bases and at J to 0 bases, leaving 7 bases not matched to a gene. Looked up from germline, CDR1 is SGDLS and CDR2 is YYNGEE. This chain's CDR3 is CASSTGVPPSYEQYF. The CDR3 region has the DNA TGTGCCAGCAGCACAGGGGTCCCCCCCTCCTACGAGCAGTACTTC. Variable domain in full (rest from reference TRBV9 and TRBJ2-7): DSGVTQTPKHLITATGQRVTLRCSPRSGDLSVYWYQQSLDQGLQFLIQYYNGEERAKGNILERFSAQQFPDLHSELNLSSLELGDSALYFCASSTGVPPSYEQYFGPGTRLTVT.

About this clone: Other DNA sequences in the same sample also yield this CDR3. The CDR3 here is CASSLAGRGGYTF. For the CDR3, the DNA is TGCGCCAGCAGCTTGGCGGGCAGGGGAGGCTACACCTTC. The chain is built from TRBV5-1 and TRBJ1-2, with D maybe TRBD1 (6 bases). Deletions cut 0 bases from V and 8 bases from J, with 11 bases between. The CDR3 length is 13 residues. Germline assignment: CDR1 SGHRS and CDR2 YFSETQ.

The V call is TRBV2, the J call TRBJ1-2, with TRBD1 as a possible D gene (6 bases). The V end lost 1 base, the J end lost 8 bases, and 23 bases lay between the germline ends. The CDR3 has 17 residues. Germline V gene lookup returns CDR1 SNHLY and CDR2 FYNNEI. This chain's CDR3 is CASSEDSPGGRNRGYTF. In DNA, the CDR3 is TGTGCCAGCAGTGAAGACTCCCCCGGGGGGCGCAATAGGGGCTACACCTTC.

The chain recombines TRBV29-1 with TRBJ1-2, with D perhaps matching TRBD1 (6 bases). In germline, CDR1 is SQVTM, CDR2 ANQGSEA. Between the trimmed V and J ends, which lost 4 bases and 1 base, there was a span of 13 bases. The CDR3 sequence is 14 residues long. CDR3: CSVAPQGSNYGYTF. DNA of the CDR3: TGCAGCGTTGCACCCCAGGGGAGTAACTATGGCTACACCTTC. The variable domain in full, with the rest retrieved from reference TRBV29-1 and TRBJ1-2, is SAVISQKPSRDICQRGTSLTIQCQVDSQVTMMFWYRQQPGQSLTLIATANQGSEATYESGFVIDKFPISRPNLTFSTLTVSNMSPEDSSIYLCSVAPQGSNYGYTFGSGTRLTVV.

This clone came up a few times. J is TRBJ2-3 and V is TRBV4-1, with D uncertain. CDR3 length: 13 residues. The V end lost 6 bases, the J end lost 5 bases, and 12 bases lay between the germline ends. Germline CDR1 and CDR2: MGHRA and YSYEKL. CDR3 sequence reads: CASRRSWVDTQYF. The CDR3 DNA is TGCGCCAGCAGACGAAGTTGGGTAGATACGCAGTATTTT.

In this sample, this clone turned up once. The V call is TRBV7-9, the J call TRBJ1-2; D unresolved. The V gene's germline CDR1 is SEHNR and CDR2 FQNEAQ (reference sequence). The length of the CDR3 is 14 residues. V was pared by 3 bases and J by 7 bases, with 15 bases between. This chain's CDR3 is CASSFRPGYGGYTF. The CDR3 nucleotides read TGTGCCAGCAGCTTTCGGCCGGGCTATGGTGGCTACACCTTC.

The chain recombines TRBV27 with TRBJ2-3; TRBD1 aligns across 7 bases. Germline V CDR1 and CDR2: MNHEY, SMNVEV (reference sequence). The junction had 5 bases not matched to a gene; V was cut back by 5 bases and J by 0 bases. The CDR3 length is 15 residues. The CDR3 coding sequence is TGTGCCAGCAGTGTACGGGACAGAAGCACAGATACGCAGTATTTT. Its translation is CASSVRDRSTDTQYF.

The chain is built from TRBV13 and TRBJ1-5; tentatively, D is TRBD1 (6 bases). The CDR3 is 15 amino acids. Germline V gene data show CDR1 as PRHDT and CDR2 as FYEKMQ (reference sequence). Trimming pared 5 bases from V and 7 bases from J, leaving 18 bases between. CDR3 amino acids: CASSLPEGDTQPQHF. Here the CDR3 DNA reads TGTGCCAGCAGCCTGCCCGAAGGGGACACCCAGCCCCAGCATTTT.

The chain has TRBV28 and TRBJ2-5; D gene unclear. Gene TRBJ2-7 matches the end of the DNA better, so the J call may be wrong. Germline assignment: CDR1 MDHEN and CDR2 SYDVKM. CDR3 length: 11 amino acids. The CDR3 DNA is TGTGCCAGCGGCACCTACTACGAGCAGTACTTC. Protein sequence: CASGTYYEQYF.

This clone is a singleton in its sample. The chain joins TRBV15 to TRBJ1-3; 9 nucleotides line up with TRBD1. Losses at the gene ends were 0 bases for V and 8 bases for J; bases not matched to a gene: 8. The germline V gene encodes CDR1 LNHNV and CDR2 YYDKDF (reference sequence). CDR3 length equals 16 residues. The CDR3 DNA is TGTGCCACCAGCAGAGATCGATCACAGGGGGCACACACCATATATTTT. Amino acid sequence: CATSRDRSQGAHTIYF.

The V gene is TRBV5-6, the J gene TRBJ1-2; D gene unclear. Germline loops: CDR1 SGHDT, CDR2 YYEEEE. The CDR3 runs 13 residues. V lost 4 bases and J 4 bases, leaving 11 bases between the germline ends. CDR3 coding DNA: TGTGCCAGCAGCATAAGACGGGCCTATGGCTACACCTTC. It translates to CASSIRRAYGYTF.

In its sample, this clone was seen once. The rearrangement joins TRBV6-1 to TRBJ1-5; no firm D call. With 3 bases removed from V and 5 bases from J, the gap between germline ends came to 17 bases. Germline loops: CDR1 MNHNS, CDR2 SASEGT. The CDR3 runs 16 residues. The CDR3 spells CASSDGFTKSYQPQHF. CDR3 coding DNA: TGTGCCAGCAGTGACGGTTTTACAAAGTCTTATCAGCCCCAGCATTTT.

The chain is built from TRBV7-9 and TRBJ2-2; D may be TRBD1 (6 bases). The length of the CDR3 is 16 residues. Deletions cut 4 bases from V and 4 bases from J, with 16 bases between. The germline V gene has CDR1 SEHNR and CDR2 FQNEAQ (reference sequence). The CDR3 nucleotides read TGTGCCAGCAGCTCCGGTGGAACAGGGCCCACCGGGGAGCTGTTTTTT. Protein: CASSSGGTGPTGELFF.

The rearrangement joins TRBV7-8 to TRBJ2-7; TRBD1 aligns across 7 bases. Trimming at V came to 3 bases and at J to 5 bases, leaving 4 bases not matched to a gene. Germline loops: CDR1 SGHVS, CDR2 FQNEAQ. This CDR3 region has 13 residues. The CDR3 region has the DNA TGTGCCAGCAGCTTGGGGACAGTCAACGAGCAGTACTTC. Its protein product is CASSLGTVNEQYF.

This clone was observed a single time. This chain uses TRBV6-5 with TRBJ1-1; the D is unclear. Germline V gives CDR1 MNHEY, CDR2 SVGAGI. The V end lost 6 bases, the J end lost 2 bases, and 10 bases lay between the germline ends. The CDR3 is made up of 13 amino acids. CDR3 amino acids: CASSPQPNTEAFF. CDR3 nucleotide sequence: TGTGCCAGCAGCCCACAGCCTAACACTGAAGCTTTCTTT.

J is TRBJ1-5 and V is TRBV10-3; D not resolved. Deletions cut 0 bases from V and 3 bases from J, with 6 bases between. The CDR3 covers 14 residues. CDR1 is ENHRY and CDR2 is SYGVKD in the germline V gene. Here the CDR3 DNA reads TGTGCCATCAGTGAGTCAGGGCTCAATCAGCCCCAGCATTTT. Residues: CAISESGLNQPQHF.

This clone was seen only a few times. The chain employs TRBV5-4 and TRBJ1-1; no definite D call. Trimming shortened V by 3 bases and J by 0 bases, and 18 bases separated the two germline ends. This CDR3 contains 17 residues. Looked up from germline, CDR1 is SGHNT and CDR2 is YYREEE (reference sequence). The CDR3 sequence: CASSSASVFRMNTEAFF. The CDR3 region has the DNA TGTGCCAGCAGCTCCGCGTCAGTGTTTCGAATGAACACTGAAGCTTTCTTT.

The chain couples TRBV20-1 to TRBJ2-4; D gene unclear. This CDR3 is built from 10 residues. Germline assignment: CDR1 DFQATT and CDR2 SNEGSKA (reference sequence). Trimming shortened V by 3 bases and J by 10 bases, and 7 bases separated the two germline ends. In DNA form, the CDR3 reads TGCAGTGCTAGTGAACGGATTCAGTACTTC. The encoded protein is CSASERIQYF.

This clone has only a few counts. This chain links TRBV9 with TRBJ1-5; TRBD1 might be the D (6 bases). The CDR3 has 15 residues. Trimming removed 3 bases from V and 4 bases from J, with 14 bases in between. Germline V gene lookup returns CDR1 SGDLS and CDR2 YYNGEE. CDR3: CASSDSGTPNQPQHF. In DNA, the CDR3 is TGTGCCAGCAGCGATTCCGGGACACCTAATCAGCCCCAGCATTTT.

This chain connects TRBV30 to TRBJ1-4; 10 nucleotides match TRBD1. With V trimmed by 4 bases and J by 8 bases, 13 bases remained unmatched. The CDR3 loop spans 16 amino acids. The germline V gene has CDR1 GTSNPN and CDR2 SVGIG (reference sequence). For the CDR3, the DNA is TGTGCCTGGACCCCCTTAGACAGGACAGGGGGAGAAAAACTGTTTTTT. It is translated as CAWTPLDRTGGEKLFF.

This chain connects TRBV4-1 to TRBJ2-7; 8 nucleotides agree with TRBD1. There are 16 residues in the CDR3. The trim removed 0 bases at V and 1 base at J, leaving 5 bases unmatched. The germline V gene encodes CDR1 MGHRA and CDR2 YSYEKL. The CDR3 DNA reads TGCGCCAGCAGCCAAGAGGGGACAGGCGCTTCCTACGAGCAGTACTTC. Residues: CASSQEGTGASYEQYF.

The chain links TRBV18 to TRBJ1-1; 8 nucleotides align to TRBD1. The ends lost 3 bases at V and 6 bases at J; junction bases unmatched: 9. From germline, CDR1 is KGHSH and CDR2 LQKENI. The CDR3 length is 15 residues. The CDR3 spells CASSPGTGVLSEAFF. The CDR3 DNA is TGTGCCAGCTCACCTGGGACAGGAGTGCTTTCTGAAGCTTTCTTT.